This T cell receptor beta chain is drawn from a study of response to subunit inactivated influenza vaccine. TCRdb reanalysed the RT-PCR reads using MiXCR and keeps one entry per CDR3 protein. This table holds hundreds of thousands of distinct CDR3 sequences, more than 11% found once. Germline CDR1 is LGHNA and CDR2 is YNFKEQ. CDR3 size: 20 residues. Unmatched junction bases numbered 13, after V lost 0 bases and J lost 1 base. As for this clonotype: Antigen specificity is unknown.

Study-wide results and caveats: Each seasonal flu vaccination may recruit only limited new T cells, authors suggested.

The source was PBMCs from blood, collected roughly 2 weeks before vaccination. This TCR came from a man aged 50 to 60 who received an inactivated influenza vaccine. This chain connects TRBV4-2 to TRBJ2-1; 9 positions agree with TRBD2. CDR3 bases: TGTGCCAGCAGCCAAGATCCGGTAGCGGGAGCTAGCAGGTCCTACAATGAGCAGTTCTTC. It yields the protein CASSQDPVAGASRSYNEQFF.